A single sample is the source of the 12 T cell receptor beta chains below, sequenced in a study of graft-versus-host responses after intestinal transplantation. Their antigens are not known. Only in-frame clones appear in the TCRdb table, and some are missing; sequencing was by immunoSEQ multiplex PCR. The sample yields 75,000 to 100,000 clones, about 93% seen once. Specimen: unstimulated CD8+ T cells sorted from spleen or lymph node cells, collected before intestinal transplant. These TCRs come from a human donor who received an intestinal transplant.

The rearrangement joins TRBV11-2 to TRBJ2-7; TRBD2 aligns across 7 bases. The CDR3 has 16 amino acids. Trimming took 0 bases from V and 0 from J; bases not matched to a gene: 5. Germline V gives CDR1 SGHAT, CDR2 FQNNGV. The CDR3 nucleotides are TGTGCCAGCAGCTTAGATCCAGGCGGGAGCTCCTACGAGCAGTACTTC. Protein product: CASSLDPGGSSYEQYF.

The rearrangement uses TRBV28 and TRBJ1-5, with D possibly matching TRBD1 (6 bases). Trimming cost V 2 bases and J 2 bases, with 13 bases left between them. This CDR3 comprises 16 residues. Germline V gene data show CDR1 as MDHEN and CDR2 as SYDVKM. CDR3 nucleotide sequence: TGTGCCAGCAGTTTAGGGGGCGTGGGGGGCAATCAGCCCCAGCATTTT. It is translated as CASSLGGVGGNQPQHF.

The CDR3 nucleotides read TGTGCCAGTAGTGTGGGGACTAGCTGGTACGAGCAGTACTTC. Protein: CASSVGTSWYEQYF. The V gene is TRBV19, the J gene TRBJ2-7; TRBD2 agrees at 9 bases. Trimming took 5 bases from V and 4 from J; bases not matched to a gene: 6. Germline V gene data show CDR1 as LNHDA and CDR2 as SQIVND (reference sequence). The CDR3 spans 14 residues.

In its sample, this clone was seen once. The chain recombines TRBV28 with TRBJ1-4; a possible D gene is TRBD1 (5 bases). The CDR3 has 16 residues. Germline CDR1 and CDR2: MDHEN and SYDVKM. V shed 7 bases and J shed 0 bases, with 15 bases lying between them. CDR3 amino acids: CASTGGALPTNEKLFF. The CDR3 coding sequence is TGTGCCAGCACGGGAGGGGCCCTCCCAACTAATGAAAAACTGTTTTTT.

The gene calls are TRBV28 and TRBJ2-3; the match to TRBD2 covers 7 bases. Germline V gene lookup returns CDR1 MDHEN and CDR2 SYDVKM. CDR3 length: 14 residues. V was pared by 3 bases and J by 4 bases, with 4 bases of the junction left unmatched. The CDR3 nucleotides read TGTGCCAGCAGTTTGGCTAGCGGACCAGATACGCAGTATTTT. It yields the protein CASSLASGPDTQYF.

The chain combines TRBV6-1 with TRBJ1-5, with 8 positions matching TRBD1. After removal of 2 bases from V and 3 bases from J, the junction contained 3 bases not matched to a gene. From germline, CDR1 is MNHNS and CDR2 SASEGT. This CDR3 comprises 15 residues. The CDR3 loop reads CASSEQGAHNQPQHF. The CDR3 DNA sequence: TGTGCCAGCAGTGAACAGGGGGCCCACAATCAGCCCCAGCATTTT.

The chain carries TRBV6-5 and TRBJ1-5; unclear D gene. CDR1 is MNHEY, CDR2 SVGAGI, per germline. The CDR3 sequence is 13 residues long. Trimming pared 2 bases from V and 3 bases from J, leaving 5 bases between. The CDR3 region has the DNA TGTGCCAGCAGTTACCCCCTCAATCAGCCCCAGCATTTT. Amino acid sequence: CASSYPLNQPQHF.

CDR3 coding DNA: TGTGCCAGCAGCTTAGCACAGGGAAACACTGAAGCTTTCTTT. Translating it yields CASSLAQGNTEAFF. The chain couples TRBV7-2 to TRBJ1-1; TRBD1 might be the D (6 bases). Germline-derived CDR1 and CDR2 are SGHTA and FQGNSA. The V end was cut by 0 bases, the J end by 2 bases, with 7 bases between. The CDR3 runs 14 residues.

This clone was observed at least ten times. CDR3 sequence reads: CSVESFRMDRASEQFF. As DNA, the CDR3 is TGCAGCGTTGAATCCTTTAGAATGGACAGGGCAAGTGAGCAGTTCTTC. The V gene is TRBV29-1, the J gene TRBJ2-1; the match to TRBD1 covers 8 bases. Looked up from germline, CDR1 is SQVTM and CDR2 is ANQGSEA. The V and J ends lost 2 bases and 9 bases, in that order; junction bases with no gene match: 15. The CDR3 spans 16 residues.

A single count supports this clone. The V call is TRBV5-4, the J call TRBJ1-1; a possible D gene is TRBD1 (6 bases). The germline V gene has CDR1 SGHNT and CDR2 YYREEE (reference sequence). V lost 7 bases to trimming and J lost 5 bases, with 15 bases between them. CDR3 length equals 13 residues. The CDR3 protein is CASGRGLGTEAFF. For the CDR3, the DNA is TGTGCCAGCGGGAGGGGGTTGGGGACTGAAGCTTTCTTT.

This clone was found once. The chain carries TRBV7-2 and TRBJ2-5; D call uncertain. Germline assignment: CDR1 SGHTA and CDR2 FQGNSA. The length of the CDR3 is 14 residues. V dropped 0 bases and J dropped 4 bases, with 9 bases sitting between them. CDR3 DNA: TGTGCCAGCAGCTTAGCGTATATTTTAGAGACCCAGTACTTC. Translated, it gives CASSLAYILETQYF.

The chain carries TRBV28 and TRBJ2-1; 7 nucleotides line up with TRBD1. Looked up from germline, CDR1 is MDHEN and CDR2 is SYDVKM. V was pared by 7 bases and J by 5 bases, with 14 bases of the junction left unmatched. The CDR3 is 16 residues long. DNA for the CDR3: TGTGCCAGCACCCTTATGACAGGGCAGCCCAACAATGAGCAGTTCTTC. Translating it yields CASTLMTGQPNNEQFF.